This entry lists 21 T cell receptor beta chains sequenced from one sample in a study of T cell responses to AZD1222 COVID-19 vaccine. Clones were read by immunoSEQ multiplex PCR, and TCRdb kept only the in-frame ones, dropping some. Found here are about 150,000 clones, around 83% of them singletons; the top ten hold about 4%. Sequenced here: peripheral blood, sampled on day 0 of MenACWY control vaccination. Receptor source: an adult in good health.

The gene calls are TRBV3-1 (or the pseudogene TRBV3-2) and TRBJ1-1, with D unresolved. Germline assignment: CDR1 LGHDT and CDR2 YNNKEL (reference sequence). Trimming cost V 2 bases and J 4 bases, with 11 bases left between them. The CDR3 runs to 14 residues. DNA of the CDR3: TGTGCCAGCAGCCAATTTGGGAGCGGCACTGAAGCTTTCTTT. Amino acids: CASSQFGSGTEAFF.

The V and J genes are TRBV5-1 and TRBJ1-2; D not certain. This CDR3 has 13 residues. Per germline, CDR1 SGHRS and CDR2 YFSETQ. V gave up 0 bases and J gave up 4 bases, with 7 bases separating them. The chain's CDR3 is CASSLAESYGYTF. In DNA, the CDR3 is TGCGCCAGCAGCTTGGCCGAAAGCTATGGCTACACCTTC.

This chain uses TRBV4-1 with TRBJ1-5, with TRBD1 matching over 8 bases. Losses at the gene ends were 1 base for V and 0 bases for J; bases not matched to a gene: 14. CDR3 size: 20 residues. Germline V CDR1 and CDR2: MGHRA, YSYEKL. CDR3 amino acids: CASSQVIRGQVTHSNQPQHF. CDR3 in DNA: TGCGCCAGCAGCCAAGTCATCAGGGGACAGGTGACCCATAGCAATCAGCCCCAGCATTTT.

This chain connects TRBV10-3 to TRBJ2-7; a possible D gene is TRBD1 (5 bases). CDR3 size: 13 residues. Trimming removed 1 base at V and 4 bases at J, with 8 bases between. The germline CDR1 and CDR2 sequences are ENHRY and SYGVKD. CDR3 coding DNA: TGTGCCATCAGTGAGTACAGGAATTACGAGCAGTACGTC. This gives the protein CAISEYRNYEQYV.

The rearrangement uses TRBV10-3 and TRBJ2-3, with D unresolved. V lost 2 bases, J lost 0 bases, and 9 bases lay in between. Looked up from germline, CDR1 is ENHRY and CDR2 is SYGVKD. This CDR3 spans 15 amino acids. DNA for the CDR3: TGTGCCATCAGTGAGGGCACCGCCAGCACAGATACGCAGTATTTT. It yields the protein CAISEGTASTDTQYF.

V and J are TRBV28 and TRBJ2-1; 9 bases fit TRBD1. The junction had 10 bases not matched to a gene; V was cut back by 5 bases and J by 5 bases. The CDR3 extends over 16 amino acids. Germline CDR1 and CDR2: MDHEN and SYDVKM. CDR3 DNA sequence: TGTGCCAGCAGTCCCAACTACCGGGACAGGGACAATGAGCAGTTCTTC. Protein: CASSPNYRDRDNEQFF.

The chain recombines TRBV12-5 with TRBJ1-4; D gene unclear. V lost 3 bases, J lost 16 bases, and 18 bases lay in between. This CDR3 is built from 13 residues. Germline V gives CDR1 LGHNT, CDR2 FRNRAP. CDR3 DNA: TGTGCTAGTGGTTTTCAGTTTGGTGCCGTTGGGTTTTTT. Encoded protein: CASGFQFGAVGFF.

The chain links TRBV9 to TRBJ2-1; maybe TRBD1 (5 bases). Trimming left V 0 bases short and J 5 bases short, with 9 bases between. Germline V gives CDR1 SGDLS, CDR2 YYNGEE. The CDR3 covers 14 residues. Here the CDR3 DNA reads TGTGCCAGCAGCGTAGAAGACAGTCACAATGAGCAGTTCTTC. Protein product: CASSVEDSHNEQFF.

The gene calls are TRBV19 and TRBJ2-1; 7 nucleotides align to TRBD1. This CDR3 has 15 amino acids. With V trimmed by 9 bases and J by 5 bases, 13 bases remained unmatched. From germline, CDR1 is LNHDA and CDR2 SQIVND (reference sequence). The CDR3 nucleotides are TGTGCCAGCTTGGGGTGGGACAGTAACAACAATGAGCAGTTCTTC. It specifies CASLGWDSNNNEQFF.

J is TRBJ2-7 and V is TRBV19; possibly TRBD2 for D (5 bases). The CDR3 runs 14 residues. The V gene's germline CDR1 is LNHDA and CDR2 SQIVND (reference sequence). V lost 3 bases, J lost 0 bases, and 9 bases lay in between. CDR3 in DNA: TGTGCCAGTAGTATGTCGGGAACCTCCTACGAGCAGTACTTC. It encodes CASSMSGTSYEQYF.

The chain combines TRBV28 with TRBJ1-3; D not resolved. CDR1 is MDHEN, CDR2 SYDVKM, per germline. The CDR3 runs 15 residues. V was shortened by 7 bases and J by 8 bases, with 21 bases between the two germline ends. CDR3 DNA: TGTGCCAGCAATTTCGGACGTGACGCCCAGCACACCATATATTTT. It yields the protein CASNFGRDAQHTIYF.

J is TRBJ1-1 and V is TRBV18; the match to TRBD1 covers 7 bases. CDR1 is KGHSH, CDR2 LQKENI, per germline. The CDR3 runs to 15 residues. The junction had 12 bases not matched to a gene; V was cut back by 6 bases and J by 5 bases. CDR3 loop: CASSEGGRVGTEAFF. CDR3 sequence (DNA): TGTGCCAGCTCCGAAGGGGGCAGGGTTGGAACTGAAGCTTTCTTT.

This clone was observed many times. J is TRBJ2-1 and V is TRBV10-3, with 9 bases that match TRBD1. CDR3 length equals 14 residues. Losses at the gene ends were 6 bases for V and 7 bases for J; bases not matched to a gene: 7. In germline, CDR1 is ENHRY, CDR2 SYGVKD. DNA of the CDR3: TGTGCCATCAGCCCGGGACAGGGTGTAAATGAGCAGTTCTTC. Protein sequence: CAISPGQGVNEQFF.

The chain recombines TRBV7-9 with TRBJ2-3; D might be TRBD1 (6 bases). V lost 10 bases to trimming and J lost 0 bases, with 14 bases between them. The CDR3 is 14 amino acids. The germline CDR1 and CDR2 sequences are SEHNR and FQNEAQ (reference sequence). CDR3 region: CATSGTFSTDTQYF. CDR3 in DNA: TGTGCCACATCAGGGACATTTAGCACAGATACGCAGTATTTT. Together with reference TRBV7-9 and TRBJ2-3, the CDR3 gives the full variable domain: DTGVSQNPRHKITKRGQNVTFRCDPISEHNRLYWYRQTLGQGPEFLTYFQNEAQLEKSRLLSDRFSAERPKGSFSTLEIQRTEQGDSAMYLCATSGTFSTDTQYFGPGTRLTVL.

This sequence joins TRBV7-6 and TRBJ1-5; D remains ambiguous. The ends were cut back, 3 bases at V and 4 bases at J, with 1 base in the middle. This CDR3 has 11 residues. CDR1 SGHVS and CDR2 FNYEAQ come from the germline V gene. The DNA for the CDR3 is TGTGCCAGCAGCTTGAATCAGCCCCAGCATTTT. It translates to CASSLNQPQHF.

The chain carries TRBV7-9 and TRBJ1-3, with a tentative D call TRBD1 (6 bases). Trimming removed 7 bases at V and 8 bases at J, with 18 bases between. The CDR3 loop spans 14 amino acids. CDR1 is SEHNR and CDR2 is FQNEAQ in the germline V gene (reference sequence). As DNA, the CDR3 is TGTGCCAGCACCCCGCTAAACAGGGTTCACACCATATATTTT. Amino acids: CASTPLNRVHTIYF.

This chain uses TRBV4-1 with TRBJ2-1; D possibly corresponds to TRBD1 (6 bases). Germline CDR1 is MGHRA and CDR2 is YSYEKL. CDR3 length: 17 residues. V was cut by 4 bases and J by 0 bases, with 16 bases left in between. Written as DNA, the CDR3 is TGCGCCAGCAGCCTAAAATCAGACAGGAGCTCCTACAATGAGCAGTTCTTC. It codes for CASSLKSDRSSYNEQFF.

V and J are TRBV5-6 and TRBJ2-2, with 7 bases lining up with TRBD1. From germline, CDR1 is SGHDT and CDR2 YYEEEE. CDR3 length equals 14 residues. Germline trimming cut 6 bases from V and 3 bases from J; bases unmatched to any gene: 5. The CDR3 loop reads CASTRTGYTGELFF. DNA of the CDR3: TGTGCCAGCACCCGGACAGGATACACCGGGGAGCTGTTTTTT.

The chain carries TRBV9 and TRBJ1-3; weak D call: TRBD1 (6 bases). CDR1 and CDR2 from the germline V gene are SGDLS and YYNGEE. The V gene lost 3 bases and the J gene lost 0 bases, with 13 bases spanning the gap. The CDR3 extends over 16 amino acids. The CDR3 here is CASSAGTTFSGNTIYF. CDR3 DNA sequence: TGTGCCAGCAGCGCCGGGACAACCTTCTCTGGAAACACCATATATTTT.

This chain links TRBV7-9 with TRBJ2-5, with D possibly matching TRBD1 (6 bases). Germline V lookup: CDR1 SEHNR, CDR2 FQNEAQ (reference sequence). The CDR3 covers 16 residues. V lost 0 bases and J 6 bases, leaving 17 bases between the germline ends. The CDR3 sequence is CASSLAGADAFKTQYF. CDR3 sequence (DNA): TGTGCCAGCAGCTTAGCGGGGGCGGACGCCTTTAAGACCCAGTACTTC.

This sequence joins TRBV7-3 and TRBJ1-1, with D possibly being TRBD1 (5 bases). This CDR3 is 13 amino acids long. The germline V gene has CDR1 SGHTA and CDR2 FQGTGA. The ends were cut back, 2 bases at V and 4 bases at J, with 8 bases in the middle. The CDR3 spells CASSLGGVTEAFF. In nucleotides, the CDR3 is TGTGCCAGCAGCTTAGGGGGAGTCACTGAAGCTTTCTTT.